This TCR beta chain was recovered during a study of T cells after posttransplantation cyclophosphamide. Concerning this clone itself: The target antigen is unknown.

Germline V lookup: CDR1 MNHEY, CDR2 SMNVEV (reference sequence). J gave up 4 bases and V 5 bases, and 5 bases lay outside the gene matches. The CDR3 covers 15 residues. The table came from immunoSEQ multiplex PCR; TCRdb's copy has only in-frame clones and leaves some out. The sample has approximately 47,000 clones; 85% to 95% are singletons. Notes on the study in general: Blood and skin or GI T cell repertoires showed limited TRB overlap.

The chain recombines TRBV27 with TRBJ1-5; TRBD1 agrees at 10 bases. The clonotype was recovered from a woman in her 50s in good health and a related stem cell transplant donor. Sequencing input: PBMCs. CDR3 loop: CASSLRTGGNQPQHF. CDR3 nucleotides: TGTGCCAGCAGTCTCCGGACAGGGGGGAATCAGCCCCAGCATTTT.